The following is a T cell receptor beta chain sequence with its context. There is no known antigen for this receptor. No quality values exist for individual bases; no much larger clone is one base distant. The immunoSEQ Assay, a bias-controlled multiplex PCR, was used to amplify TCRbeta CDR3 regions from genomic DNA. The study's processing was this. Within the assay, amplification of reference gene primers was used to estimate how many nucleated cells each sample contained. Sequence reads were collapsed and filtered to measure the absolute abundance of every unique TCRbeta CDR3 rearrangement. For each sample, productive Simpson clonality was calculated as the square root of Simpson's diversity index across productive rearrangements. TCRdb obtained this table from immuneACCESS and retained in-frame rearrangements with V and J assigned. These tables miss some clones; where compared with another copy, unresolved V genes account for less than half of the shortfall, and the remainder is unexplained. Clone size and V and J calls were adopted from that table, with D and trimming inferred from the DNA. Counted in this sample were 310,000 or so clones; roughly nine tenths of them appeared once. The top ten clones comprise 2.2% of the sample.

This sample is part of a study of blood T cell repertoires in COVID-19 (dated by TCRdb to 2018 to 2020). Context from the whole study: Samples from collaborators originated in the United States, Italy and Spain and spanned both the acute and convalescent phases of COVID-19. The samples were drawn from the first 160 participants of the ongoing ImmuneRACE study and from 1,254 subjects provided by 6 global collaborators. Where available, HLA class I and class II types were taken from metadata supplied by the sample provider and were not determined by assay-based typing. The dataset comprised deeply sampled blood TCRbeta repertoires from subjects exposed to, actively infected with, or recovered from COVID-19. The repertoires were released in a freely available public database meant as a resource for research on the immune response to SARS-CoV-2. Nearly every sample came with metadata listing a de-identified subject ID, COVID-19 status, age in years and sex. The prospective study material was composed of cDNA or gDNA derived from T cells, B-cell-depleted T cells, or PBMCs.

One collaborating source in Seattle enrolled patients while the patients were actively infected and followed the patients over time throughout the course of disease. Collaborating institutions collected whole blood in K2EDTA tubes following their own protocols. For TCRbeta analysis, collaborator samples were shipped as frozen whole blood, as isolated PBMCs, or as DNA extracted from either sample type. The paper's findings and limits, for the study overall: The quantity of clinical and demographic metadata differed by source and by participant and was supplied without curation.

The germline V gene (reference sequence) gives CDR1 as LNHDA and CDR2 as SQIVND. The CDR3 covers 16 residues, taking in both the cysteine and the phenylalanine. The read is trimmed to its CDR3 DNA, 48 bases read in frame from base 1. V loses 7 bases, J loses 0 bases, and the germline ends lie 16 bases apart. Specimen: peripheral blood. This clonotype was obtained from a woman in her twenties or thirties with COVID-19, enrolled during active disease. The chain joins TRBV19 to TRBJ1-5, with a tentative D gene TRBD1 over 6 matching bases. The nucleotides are TGTGCCAGTACCCCCGACAGGCCGTATAGCAATCAGCCCCAGCATTTT. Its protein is CASTPDRPYSNQPQHF.